This is a list of T cell receptor beta chains from one sample in a study of shared T cell receptors in the human thymus. Sequencing was performed with immunoSEQ multiplex PCR; in TCRdb, only in-frame clones are kept and a portion is missing. Of about 610,000 clones detected, roughly 90% appear once; the ten largest clones hold around 0.01%. The sample also formed part of further work on human thymus T cells.

Sequenced material: thymocytes. The receptor set was obtained from a boy in the first two years of life with a congenital heart defect. Each CDR3 is given with its conserved first and last residue. The order of the fields is D gene, J gene, V gene, clone size, CDR3 DNA, CDR3 protein. D genes are given only for firm matches. Expanded clones get a size class; other rows say once, few or many, or leave the size out.

>-|TRBJ2-1|TRBV12-2|-
TGTGCAAGTCGCTTAGGGGTTTGCGGGAGAGTCCACAATGAGCAGTTCTTC
CASRLGVCGRVHNEQFF
>-|TRBJ2-1|TRBV18|-
TGTGCCAGCTCACTGAGAATTGAGCCTTACTCCTACAATGAGCAGTTCTTC
CASSLRIEPYSYNEQFF
>TRBD1|TRBJ1-1|TRBV19|few
TGTGCCAGTAGGGGGGACAGGTCGAACAGTGAAGCTTTCTTT
CASRGDRSNSEAFF
>-|TRBJ2-7|TRBV27|-
TGTGCCAGCAGTTTAACACGAGGCCCCACGTACGAGCAGTACTTC
CASSLTRGPTYEQYF
>TRBD1|TRBJ1-5|TRBV19|-
TGTGCCAGTAGTATGGGGACAGGGGTCCAATCTTTTGGGAATCAGCCCCAGCATTTT
CASSMGTGVQSFGNQPQHF
>TRBD1|TRBJ2-7|TRBV18|-
TGTGCCAGCTCCCGGGACAGCGCAAGGGAGCAGTACTTC
CASSRDSAREQYF
>-|TRBJ1-6|TRBV5-1|-
TGCGCCAGCAGCTCGGGGACACGGCGTAATTCACCCCTCCACTTT
CASSSGTRRNSPLHF
>TRBD2|TRBJ2-5|TRBV4-1|once
TGCGCCAGCAGCCAAGAAAAGTCTAGCGGGAAAGGAGAGACCCAGTACTTC
CASSQEKSSGKGETQYF
>TRBD1|TRBJ2-4|TRBV30|once
TGTGCCTGGAGTGTGGGACAGGGGGCCAAAAACATTCAGTACTTC
CAWSVGQGAKNIQYF
>-|TRBJ1-2|TRBV19|few
TGTGCCAGTAGTATAGCGACCAGGCGCTGGTTAGATGGCTACACCTTC
CASSIATRRWLDGYTF
>-|TRBJ2-5|TRBV4-1|-
TGCGCCAGCAGCCAAGAGATTAAAACCGGGACATCAAAAGAGACCCAGTACTTC
CASSQEIKTGTSKETQYF
>-|TRBJ1-2|TRBV28|-
TGTGCCAGCAGGCCCCAGGAGGAGGGCGGCTACACCTTC
CASRPQEEGGYTF
>TRBD2|TRBJ2-5|TRBV28|-
TGTGCCAGCAGTGCCCGGGGGGGGGAGCGAGGACAAGAGACCCAGTACTTC
CASSARGGERGQETQYF
>-|TRBJ1-1|TRBV6-1|-
TGTGCCAGCAGTGGAGGGCGGGAGTTGAACACTGAAGCTTTCTTT
CASSGGRELNTEAFF
>-|TRBJ2-7|TRBV30|once
TGTGCCTCCGGGGGGCTGCTCTCCTACGAGCAGTACTTC
CASGGLLSYEQYF
>-|TRBJ2-2|TRBV19|-
TGTGCCAGTAGTAAACTAGCCACCGGGGAGCTGTTTTTT
CASSKLATGELFF
>-|TRBJ2-5|TRBV11-2|-
TGTGCCAGCAGCCCAGACCCAGGGGAAGAGACCCAGTACTTC
CASSPDPGEETQYF
>TRBD1|TRBJ2-3|TRBV10-3|once
TGTGCCATCAGCCGGGACAGGGTACAAGATACGCAGTATTTT
CAISRDRVQDTQYF
>-|TRBJ2-1|TRBV27|-
TGTGCCAGCAGACCGCGGGGAGATTGGGGCTCCTACAATGAGCAGTTCTTC
CASRPRGDWGSYNEQFF
>TRBD1|TRBJ2-7|TRBV7-2|-
TGTGCCAGCAGCACCGGACAGGCGAGCTCCTACGAGCAGTACTTC
CASSTGQASSYEQYF
>TRBD2|TRBJ2-1|TRBV6-6|-
TGTGCCAGCAGTTCCCCAAGAAGCGGGAGGTACAATGAGCAGTTCTTC
CASSSPRSGRYNEQFF
>-|TRBJ2-7|TRBV5-6|-
TGTGCCAGCAGCTTAGGGCAGGGAGGATGTGAGCAGTACTTC
CASSLGQGGCEQYF
>-|TRBJ2-1|TRBV18|-
TGTGCCAGCTCTAAGGGGGCCCCCGGGACTCGAACTGGCGATGAGCAGTTCTTC
CASSKGAPGTRTGDEQFF
>TRBD1|TRBJ1-2|TRBV18|-
TGTGCCAGCTCACCGGAACAGGGGGGTGGCTACACCTTC
CASSPEQGGGYTF
>TRBD2|TRBJ2-1|TRBV23-1|-
TGCCTCCGACTAGCGGGAGAGGAAGAGAGGAATGAGCAGTTCTTC
CLRLAGEEERNEQFF
>-|TRBJ2-3|TRBV10-1|-
TGCGCCAGCAGTGAAAGGGGATTAGCAGATACGCAGTATTTT
CASSERGLADTQYF
>-|TRBJ1-5|TRBV4-2|once
TGTGCCAGCAGCCAACGGCAGGGCCACCAGCATTTT
CASSQRQGHQHF
>TRBD1|TRBJ2-1|TRBV2|-
TGTGCCAGCAGTGAAGGAGGGGGCGAAGACAATGAGCAGTTCTTC
CASSEGGGEDNEQFF
>-|TRBJ2-3|TRBV6-1|once
TGTGCCAGCAGGGGACTCTCCTCTAGCACAGATACGCAGTATTTT
CASRGLSSSTDTQYF
>TRBD2|TRBJ2-2|TRBV4-3|-
TGCGCCAGCAGCCCACCGGGACTAGCGGGAGACTCGACCACCGGGGAGCTGTTTTTT
CASSPPGLAGDSTTGELFF
>TRBD1|TRBJ1-5|TRBV27|-
TGTGCCAGCAGTTTAACAGGGGGAGAAAATCAGCCCCAGCATTTT
CASSLTGGENQPQHF
>-|TRBJ2-1|TRBV10-1|-
TGCGCCAGCAGTGTTAGAGGCGGAGCGGGTAGCTCCTACAATGAGCAGTTCTTC
CASSVRGGAGSSYNEQFF